A single sample is the source of the 17 T cell receptor beta chains below, sequenced in a study of blood T cell repertoires in COVID-19. The protocol was immunoSEQ multiplex PCR, while the TCRdb copy is restricted to in-frame clones and leaves out a portion. The repertoire consists of almost 200,000 clones, with more than 75% occurring once and the leading ten covering 5.5% to 7%. Sequenced material: peripheral blood. The receptors originated from a woman in her 40s with COVID-19, enrolled during active disease.

The chain links TRBV7-2 to TRBJ2-1; 11 nucleotides match TRBD2. Per germline, CDR1 SGHTA and CDR2 FQGNSA. The CDR3 loop spans 16 amino acids. V shed 5 bases and J 0 bases; nucleotides not matched to a gene: 3. The CDR3 nucleotides are TGTGCCAGCAGCGGTAGCGGGAGGGCCTCCTACAATGAGCAGTTCTTC. This gives the protein CASSGSGRASYNEQFF.

V is TRBV5-1 and J is TRBJ1-1; 11 bases are a match to TRBD1. Germline CDR1 and CDR2: SGHRS and YFSETQ. The CDR3 length is 15 residues. The junction had 6 bases not matched to a gene; V was cut back by 3 bases and J by 5 bases. This CDR3 is CASSYLGQGATEAFF. CDR3 DNA sequence: TGCGCCAGCAGCTACTTAGGACAGGGGGCTACTGAAGCTTTCTTT.

The rearrangement uses TRBV30 and TRBJ1-2; D is uncertain. Per germline, CDR1 GTSNPN and CDR2 SVGIG (reference sequence). Trimming took off 2 bases at V and 11 bases at J, with 18 bases between the two ends. CDR3 length: 13 amino acids. The CDR3 loop reads CAWSLTQDDRYTF. The CDR3 bases are TGTGCCTGGAGTCTGACCCAGGATGATAGGTACACCTTC.

This chain uses TRBV18 with TRBJ2-5; tentative D call: TRBD2 (5 bases). Germline-derived CDR1 and CDR2 are KGHSH and LQKENI. The CDR3 is 14 amino acids. The germline V and J ends were trimmed by 2 bases and 4 bases, with 11 bases remaining between them. Written as DNA, the CDR3 is TGTGCCAGCTCACCAGTGACCGAGGGAGAGACCCAGTACTTC. It codes for CASSPVTEGETQYF.

The J gene is TRBJ2-1, the V gene TRBV11-2, with 11 positions matching TRBD2. The junction had 3 bases not matched to a gene; V was cut back by 3 bases and J by 5 bases. CDR1 SGHAT and CDR2 FQNNGV come from the germline V gene. The CDR3 totals 15 residues. Here the CDR3 reads CASSFSGGADNEQFF. The CDR3 DNA reads TGTGCCAGCAGCTTTAGCGGGGGGGCCGACAATGAGCAGTTCTTC.

The chain combines TRBV7-6 with TRBJ2-1; TRBD2 aligns across 7 bases. Germline CDR1 SGHVS, CDR2 FNYEAQ. The V segment lost 6 bases and the J segment 4 bases; nucleotides outside the gene matches: 9. The length of the CDR3 is 15 residues. This chain's CDR3 is CASRPLREEYNEQFF. In DNA form, the CDR3 reads TGTGCCAGCAGACCTCTTCGGGAGGAGTACAATGAGCAGTTCTTC.

The V and J genes are TRBV7-9 and TRBJ2-7, with 7 bases identical to TRBD1. Germline V gene lookup returns CDR1 SEHNR and CDR2 FQNEAQ (reference sequence). The length of the CDR3 is 15 residues. V was clipped by 5 bases and J by 2 bases; unmatched bases: 9. The CDR3 nucleotides are TGTGCCAGCAGCCTCCGTCCAGGGGGAGCCTACGAGCAGTACTTC. Encoded protein: CASSLRPGGAYEQYF.

The rearrangement joins TRBV5-4 to TRBJ2-5; 10 bases are shared with TRBD2. In germline, CDR1 is SGHNT, CDR2 YYREEE (reference sequence). The CDR3 covers 17 residues. Germline trimming cut 1 base from V and 3 bases from J; bases unmatched to any gene: 9. The CDR3: CASSLNPTSGPKETQYF. The CDR3 DNA follows: TGTGCCAGCAGCTTGAACCCGACTAGCGGGCCCAAAGAGACCCAGTACTTC.

The chain uses TRBV3-1 (or the pseudogene TRBV3-2) and TRBJ1-3; 7 nucleotides align to TRBD1. CDR1 and CDR2 from the germline V gene are LGHDT and YNNKEL (reference sequence). CDR3 length: 15 residues. J lost 0 bases, V lost 1 base, and 0 bases had no gene match. The CDR3 here is CASSQGTGSGNTIYF. DNA for the CDR3: TGTGCCAGCAGCCAAGGGACAGGCTCTGGAAACACCATATATTTT.

This clone was recorded only once. J is TRBJ1-6 and V is TRBV3-1 (or the pseudogene TRBV3-2); D is ambiguous. Germline V lookup: CDR1 LGHDT, CDR2 YNNKEL (reference sequence). V was shortened by 6 bases and J by 10 bases, with 10 bases between the two germline ends. The CDR3 covers 12 residues. CDR3 coding DNA: TGTGCCAGCAGAGAGGTAGGATCACCCCTCCACTTT. This encodes CASREVGSPLHF.

The V and J genes are TRBV14 and TRBJ2-7; 7 positions agree with TRBD2. The CDR3 has 14 amino acids. The germline V gene encodes CDR1 SGHDN and CDR2 FVKESK. V lost 7 bases, J lost 4 bases, and 10 bases stayed unmatched. The CDR3 region is CASTPGTTPYEQYF. CDR3 nucleotides: TGTGCCAGCACCCCCGGGACTACCCCTTACGAGCAGTACTTC.

The V and J genes are TRBV15 and TRBJ1-2; 7 nucleotides line up with TRBD1. After removal of 7 bases from V and 7 bases from J, the junction contained 9 bases not matched to a gene. This CDR3 contains 13 residues. Germline assignment: CDR1 LNHNV and CDR2 YYDKDF (reference sequence). CDR3 nucleotide sequence: TGTGCCACCACCGTCACAGGGGATGCTGGCTACACCTTC. It specifies CATTVTGDAGYTF.

This sequence joins TRBV20-1 and TRBJ1-3; weak D call: TRBD1 (6 bases). Germline CDR1 DFQATT, CDR2 SNEGSKA (reference sequence). The CDR3 is made up of 15 amino acids. The V end lost 3 bases, the J end lost 0 bases, and 12 bases lay between the germline ends. CDR3 DNA: TGCAGTGCTAGTAGCCCAGGGGTCTCTGGAAACACCATATATTTT. It is translated as CSASSPGVSGNTIYF.

This rearrangement joins TRBV6-5 to TRBJ1-4, with TRBD1 matching 7 bases. Germline V CDR1 and CDR2: MNHEY, SVGAGI. The CDR3 covers 14 residues. The V gene end was trimmed by 4 bases and the J gene end by 10 bases; junction bases not matched to a gene: 9. The CDR3 spells CASSSRDSGGKLFF. The CDR3 DNA follows: TGTGCCAGCAGTTCCCGGGACAGTGGCGGAAAACTGTTTTTT.

This sequence joins TRBV9 and TRBJ1-2; D possibly corresponds to TRBD1 (5 bases). Trimming pared 4 bases from V and 5 bases from J, leaving 12 bases between. Germline-derived CDR1 and CDR2 are SGDLS and YYNGEE. The CDR3 sequence is 13 residues long. The CDR3 DNA reads TGTGCCAGCAGCCGTAGACAGAATTATGGCTACACCTTC. Translated, it gives CASSRRQNYGYTF.

V is TRBV2 and J is TRBJ1-1, with D hard to call. The CDR3 loop spans 14 amino acids. The V end lost 4 bases, the J end lost 4 bases, and 13 bases lay between the germline ends. Germline assignment: CDR1 SNHLY and CDR2 FYNNEI. CDR3: CASSGGSGGTEAFF. CDR3 DNA sequence: TGTGCCAGCAGTGGAGGTAGCGGCGGCACTGAAGCTTTCTTT.

This rearrangement joins TRBV5-1 to TRBJ2-4; tentative D call: TRBD1 (5 bases). CDR3 size: 17 residues. Trimming stripped 0 bases from V and 0 bases from J, with 13 bases between. Per the germline V gene, CDR1 is SGHRS and CDR2 is YFSETQ. This chain's CDR3 is CASSLDLGHLAKNIQYF. The CDR3 nucleotides are TGCGCCAGCAGCTTGGATCTTGGACATCTAGCCAAAAACATTCAGTACTTC.